Below, 6 T cell receptor beta chains from the same sample are listed, as sequenced in a study of regulatory T cells in long-lasting Graves disease. CDR3-region Arm-PCR and iRepertoire HTBI primers produced the TCR beta libraries. MiXCR, applied by TCRdb to the multiplex PCR reads, yields one record per CDR3 protein. In the table there are roughly 440,000 distinct CDR3 sequences, about a sixth of which are singletons. Specified time point: newly diagnosed GD, antithyroid drugs for less than 3 months. PBMCs provided the RNA from which the TCR library was made. In addition, the sample was reused for a study of T cells in Graves' hyperthyroidism and ophthalmopathy.

This specimen consisted of peripheral blood mononuclear cells (PBMCs), obtained at new diagnosis, from a patient treated with antithyroid drugs. The receptors here all came from a woman under 30 with Graves disease.

This clonotype showed up just a few times. A much more abundant neighbour one base away suggests this may be a read error. The chain is built from TRBV7-2 and TRBJ2-4; tentatively, D is TRBD2 (6 bases). Germline values: CDR1 SGHTA, CDR2 FQGNSA. The V end was cut by 4 bases, the J end by 13 bases, with 23 bases between. The CDR3 sequence is 15 residues long. CDR3 bases: TGTGCCAGCAGCTCTCGAGCGGGCTCTTACAATGAGCAGTACTTC. It translates to CASSSRAGSYNEQYF.

This clonotype has only a few counts. The chain employs TRBV6-5 and TRBJ1-1, with D unclear. Germline loops: CDR1 MNHEY, CDR2 SVGAGI. The CDR3 is made up of 11 amino acids. Trimming shortened V by 2 bases and J by 5 bases, and 3 bases separated the two germline ends. CDR3 loop: CASSYLTEAFF. The CDR3 DNA reads TGTGCCAGCAGTTACCTTACTGAAGCTTTCTTT.

This clonotype has a handful of counts. V and J are TRBV15 and TRBJ1-5; D perhaps matches TRBD1 (5 bases). With 3 bases removed from V and 0 bases from J, the gap between germline ends came to 9 bases. There are 15 residues in the CDR3. The germline CDR1 and CDR2 sequences are LNHNV and YYDKDF (reference sequence). CDR3 sequence (DNA): TGTGCCACCAGCAGCCGACAGAGTAGCAATCAGCCCCAGCATTTT. Translating it yields CATSSRQSSNQPQHF.

This clonotype was picked up many times. The rearrangement joins TRBV15 to TRBJ2-3, with D possibly matching TRBD2 (6 bases). The CDR3 has 15 amino acids. Germline V lookup: CDR1 LNHNV, CDR2 YYDKDF (reference sequence). V was shortened by 1 base and J by 4 bases, with 12 bases between the two germline ends. The CDR3 here is CATSRAGVEADTQYF. Written as DNA, the CDR3 is TGTGCCACCAGCAGAGCGGGAGTTGAAGCAGATACGCAGTATTTT.

The sample holds many counts of this clonotype. CDR3 bases: TGCAGTGCTAGTGACTCCCGCTCCTACAATGAGCAGTTCTTC. Amino acid sequence: CSASDSRSYNEQFF. The chain joins TRBV20-1 to TRBJ2-1; D is ambiguous. Trimming removed 3 bases at V and 0 bases at J, with 9 bases between. The CDR3 is made up of 14 amino acids. Germline V CDR1 and CDR2: DFQATT, SNEGSKA (reference sequence).

This clonotype was observed at least ten times. The chain is built from TRBV10-3 and TRBJ2-7; 10 nucleotides line up with TRBD2. CDR1 is ENHRY, CDR2 SYGVKD, per germline. This CDR3 comprises 15 residues. The J segment lost 7 bases and the V segment lost 10 bases, leaving 16 bases of the junction unmatched. The chain's CDR3 is CASGGNVASGREQYF. The CDR3 region has the DNA TGTGCCAGCGGGGGAAACGTGGCTAGCGGGAGAGAGCAGTACTTC.